This is a list of T cell receptor beta chains from one sample in a study of cytomegalovirus exposure and HLA in healthy donors. Assay: immunoSEQ multiplex PCR; the TCRdb copy retains only in-frame clones and omits some. The profile shows some 180,000 clones, 77% of them singletons. Input material: PBMCs. The source is a woman in her sixties or seventies in good health and CMV-seropositive. The CDR3 runs from the conserved cysteine through the conserved F or W. The D gene is left open where the match is weak. Size is stated for part of the rows, as once, few or many counts, or as a class when the clone is expanded.

j_call clone_size d_call v_call cdr3_nt cdr3_aa
TRBJ2-3 . TRBD1 TRBV30 TGTGCCTGGAGTGGAGGGACAGGGGCGCTAACAGATACGCAGTATTTT CAWSGGTGALTDTQYF
TRBJ1-1 . TRBD1 TRBV29-1 TGCAGCGTTGGACAGGGATCGGATGAAGCTTTCTTT CSVGQGSDEAFF
TRBJ2-7 . . TRBV7-9 TGTGCCAGCAGCTTAGGGCGAACAGGTGGGGAGCAGTACTTC CASSLGRTGGEQYF
TRBJ2-3 . . TRBV29-1 TGCAGCACGAGCCACACAGATACGCAGTATTTT CSTSHTDTQYF
TRBJ2-5 once TRBD2 TRBV19 TGTGCCAGTAGTATAGGGCCAGCGGGGGGGGAGACCCAGTACTTC CASSIGPAGGETQYF
TRBJ2-1 . . TRBV5-1 TGCGCCAGCAGCTTATCCACATACAATGAGCAGTTCTTC CASSLSTYNEQFF
TRBJ2-7 . . TRBV19 TGTGCCAGTAGTAGGGACGGACTAACCTACGAGCAGTACTTC CASSRDGLTYEQYF
TRBJ2-3 . . TRBV7-3 TGTGCCAGCAGCCGTTCCTTATTGGAGGGCACGCAGTATTTT CASSRSLLEGTQYF
TRBJ2-3 . . TRBV4-1 TGCGCCAGCAGCCCTGGGGGCAGCAGCACAGATACGCAGTATTTT CASSPGGSSTDTQYF
TRBJ1-6 . . TRBV7-2 TGTGCCAGCAGCCAGCCCCCAGGCGGGGGAGATAATTCACCCCTCCACTTT CASSQPPGGGDNSPLHF
TRBJ1-5 . . TRBV6-6 TGTGCCAGCAGTCGGACAGTCAATCAGCCCCAGCATTTT CASSRTVNQPQHF
TRBJ2-7 . . TRBV30 TGTGCCTGGGGCAGGGGCATCTCCTACGAGCAGTACTTC CAWGRGISYEQYF
TRBJ1-1 few TRBD1 TRBV19 TGTGCCAGTAGTATACAGGGGGACACTGAAGCTTTCTTT CASSIQGDTEAFF
TRBJ2-7 . . TRBV30 TGTGCCTGGAGTGTAGAGGGCTACGAGCAGTACTTC CAWSVEGYEQYF
TRBJ1-1 . TRBD1 TRBV28 TGTGCCAGCAAACCGGGACAGCCCACTGAAGCTTTCTTT CASKPGQPTEAFF
TRBJ2-1 . TRBD1 TRBV6-1 TGTGCCAGCATTTCTGGGACAGGGACGTCTAGTGAGCAGTTCTTC CASISGTGTSSEQFF
TRBJ2-7 . . TRBV18 TGTGCCAGCTCACCAAGAGGCAGGGGAAGCGAGCAGTACTTC CASSPRGRGSEQYF
TRBJ2-7 . TRBD1 TRBV6-5 TGTGCCAGCAAGGGGGCTGACAGGGTCTACGAGCAGTACTTC CASKGADRVYEQYF